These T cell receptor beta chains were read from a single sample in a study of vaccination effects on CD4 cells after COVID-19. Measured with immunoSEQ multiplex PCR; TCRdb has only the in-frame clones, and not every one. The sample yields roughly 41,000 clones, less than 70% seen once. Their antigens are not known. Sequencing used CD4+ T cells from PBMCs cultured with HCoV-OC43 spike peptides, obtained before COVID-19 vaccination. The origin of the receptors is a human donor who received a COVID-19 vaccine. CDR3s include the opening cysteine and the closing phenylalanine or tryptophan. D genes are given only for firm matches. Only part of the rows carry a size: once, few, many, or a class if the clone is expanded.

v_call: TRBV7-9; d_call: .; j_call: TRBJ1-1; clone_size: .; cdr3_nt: TGTGCCAGCAGCCTACAGAAGGAAAAAGCTTTCTTT; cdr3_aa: CASSLQKEKAFF
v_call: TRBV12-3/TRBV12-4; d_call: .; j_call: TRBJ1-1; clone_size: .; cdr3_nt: TGTGCCAGCAGGGGGACGGGGGGGACTGAAGCTTTCTTT; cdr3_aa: CASRGTGGTEAFF
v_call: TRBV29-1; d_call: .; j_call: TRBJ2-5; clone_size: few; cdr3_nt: TGCAGCGTTAGTGCGGGACCCCTCGCGACCCAGTACTTC; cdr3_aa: CSVSAGPLATQYF
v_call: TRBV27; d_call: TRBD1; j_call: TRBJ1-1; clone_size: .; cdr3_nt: TGTGCCAGCAGTTCCGGGGACAGGGCGGGCACTGAAGCTTTCTTT; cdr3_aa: CASSSGDRAGTEAFF
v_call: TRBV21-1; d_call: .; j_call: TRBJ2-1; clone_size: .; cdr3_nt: TGTGCCAGCAGCAAATTTAGAGCGGACCCCTTCAATGAGCAGTTCTTC; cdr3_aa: CASSKFRADPFNEQFF
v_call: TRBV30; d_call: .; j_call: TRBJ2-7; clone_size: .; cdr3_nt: TGTGCCTGGAGTGCAAAGGGCCCGATTCACTACGAGCAGTACTTC; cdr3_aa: CAWSAKGPIHYEQYF
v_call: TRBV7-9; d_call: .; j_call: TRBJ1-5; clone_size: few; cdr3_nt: TGTGCCAGCAGCTTAACACACCCCAATCAGCCCCAGCATTTT; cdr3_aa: CASSLTHPNQPQHF
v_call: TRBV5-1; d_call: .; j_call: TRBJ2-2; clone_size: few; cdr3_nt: TGCGCCAGCAGCTTGGCCCCTGCAACCGGGGAGCTGTTTTTT; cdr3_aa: CASSLAPATGELFF
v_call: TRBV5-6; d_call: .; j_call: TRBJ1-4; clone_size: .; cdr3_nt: TGTGCCAGCAGCCACAGGGAAGTCGAAAAACTGTTTTTT; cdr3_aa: CASSHREVEKLFF
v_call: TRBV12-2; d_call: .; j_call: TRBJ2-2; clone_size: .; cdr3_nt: TGTGCAAGTCGCTTTCGGCTTGTTCTTGGTGGCATGAACACCGGGGAGCTGTTTTTT; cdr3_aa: CASRFRLVLGGMNTGELFF
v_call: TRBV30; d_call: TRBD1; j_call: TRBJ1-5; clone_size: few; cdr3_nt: TGTGCCTGGAGTGTACCCCCCCAGACAGGGGAGAATCAGCCCCAGCATTTT; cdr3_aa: CAWSVPPQTGENQPQHF
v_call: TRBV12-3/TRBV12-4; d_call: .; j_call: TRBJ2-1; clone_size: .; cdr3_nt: TGTGCCAGCAGTCCCGGGGGGCGTGATGAGCAGTTCTTC; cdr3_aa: CASSPGGRDEQFF
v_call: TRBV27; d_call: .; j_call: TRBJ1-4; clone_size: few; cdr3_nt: TGTGCCAGCAGTTTATACGGATTTGGGGCTAATGAAAAACTGTTTTTT; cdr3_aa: CASSLYGFGANEKLFF
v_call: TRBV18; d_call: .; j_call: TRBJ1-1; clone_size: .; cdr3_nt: TGTGCCAGCTCACTCGACAAGAACACTGAAGCTTTCTTT; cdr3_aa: CASSLDKNTEAFF
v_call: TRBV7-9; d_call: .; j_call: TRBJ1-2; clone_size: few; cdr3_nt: TGTGCCAGCAATCGGTACTATGGCTACACCTTC; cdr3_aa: CASNRYYGYTF
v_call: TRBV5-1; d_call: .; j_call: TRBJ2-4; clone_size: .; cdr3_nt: TGCGCCAGCAGCTTTGCGTCTTCGGTAGCCAAAAACATTCAGTACTTC; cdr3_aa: CASSFASSVAKNIQYF